The rows below give T cell receptor beta chains drawn from one sample of a study of blood T cell repertoires in COVID-19. The assay was immunoSEQ multiplex PCR, and TCRdb's table has in-frame clones only and misses some. The sample carries a few hundred thousand clones, roughly 87% recorded once. The sequenced sample was PBMCs or T cells enriched from blood (not recorded which). The receptors stem from a woman aged 25 to 45 who had recovered from COVID-19. Each CDR3 is given with its conserved first and last residue. Each record gives: V gene, D gene, clone size, J gene, CDR3 DNA, CDR3 protein. D genes are given only for firm matches. Where a row states a size, it is once, few, many or the class of an expanded clone; other rows omit it.

v_gene: TRBV5-1
d_gene: TRBD2
abundance: -
j_gene: TRBJ2-7
CDR3nt: TGCGCCAGCAGCCCATCACTAGCGGGAGTGGGTGAGCAGTACTTC
CDR3aa: CASSPSLAGVGEQYF

v_gene: TRBV6-1
d_gene: TRBD2
abundance: few
j_gene: TRBJ2-2
CDR3nt: TGTGCCAGCAGTGAATTTGCGGGAGTGGTAACCGGGGAGCTGTTTTTT
CDR3aa: CASSEFAGVVTGELFF

v_gene: TRBV7-6
d_gene: TRBD1
abundance: -
j_gene: TRBJ1-3
CDR3nt: TGTGCCAGCAGCCCCATCAGCCGGACAGGTGGAAACACCATATATTTT
CDR3aa: CASSPISRTGGNTIYF

v_gene: TRBV5-5
d_gene: TRBD1
abundance: -
j_gene: TRBJ2-5
CDR3nt: TGTGCCAGCAGCTTGGGGACAGGGGGTGTCGAGGAGACCCAGTACTTC
CDR3aa: CASSLGTGGVEETQYF

v_gene: TRBV12-5
d_gene: -
abundance: -
j_gene: TRBJ1-5
CDR3nt: TGTGCTAGTGCCTGGGGAGGGGAGCTTAATCAGCCCCAGCATTTT
CDR3aa: CASAWGGELNQPQHF

v_gene: TRBV27
d_gene: -
abundance: -
j_gene: TRBJ2-7
CDR3nt: TGTGCCAGCAGTTTACGACTCTCCTCCTACGAGCAGTACTTC
CDR3aa: CASSLRLSSYEQYF

v_gene: TRBV25-1
d_gene: -
abundance: -
j_gene: TRBJ2-2
CDR3nt: TGTGCCAGCAGTGATCCTGGGCCGAACACCGGGGAGCTGTTTTTT
CDR3aa: CASSDPGPNTGELFF

v_gene: TRBV5-4
d_gene: -
abundance: -
j_gene: TRBJ1-6
CDR3nt: TGTGCCAGCAGCTCCCGGACAGCCAGCAACTCCTATAATTCACCCCTCCACTTT
CDR3aa: CASSSRTASNSYNSPLHF

v_gene: TRBV28
d_gene: -
abundance: -
j_gene: TRBJ1-5
CDR3nt: TGTGCCAGCATACAGGGAGGCAATCAGCCCCAGCATTTT
CDR3aa: CASIQGGNQPQHF

v_gene: TRBV5-8
d_gene: TRBD2
abundance: -
j_gene: TRBJ2-3
CDR3nt: TGTGCCAGCAGCCCATTACAAGCTAGCGGAATCACAGATACGCAGTATTTT
CDR3aa: CASSPLQASGITDTQYF

v_gene: TRBV19
d_gene: -
abundance: -
j_gene: TRBJ2-1
CDR3nt: TGTGCCAGTAGTGACTCCGGAGGTAGCTCCTACAATGAGCAGTTCTTC
CDR3aa: CASSDSGGSSYNEQFF

v_gene: TRBV28
d_gene: -
abundance: -
j_gene: TRBJ1-1
CDR3nt: TGTGCCAGCAGTTTATACGCGGTCTTAAACACTGAAGCTTTCTTT
CDR3aa: CASSLYAVLNTEAFF

v_gene: TRBV28
d_gene: -
abundance: -
j_gene: TRBJ1-2
CDR3nt: TGTGCCAGCAGAAGGGCCCGGACAGTCTATGGCTACACCTTC
CDR3aa: CASRRARTVYGYTF

v_gene: TRBV10-3
d_gene: -
abundance: few
j_gene: TRBJ2-5
CDR3nt: TGTGCCATCAGCGAGCGGGAAGGGGACAAGACCCAGTACTTC
CDR3aa: CAISEREGDKTQYF

v_gene: TRBV2
d_gene: -
abundance: -
j_gene: TRBJ1-6
CDR3nt: TGTGCCAGCCTGGGTACAGGGAGTGGATCACCCCTCCACTTT
CDR3aa: CASLGTGSGSPLHF

v_gene: TRBV18
d_gene: TRBD1
abundance: -
j_gene: TRBJ1-2
CDR3nt: TGTGCCAGCCTCACGGGACAGACGAACTATGGCTACACCTTC
CDR3aa: CASLTGQTNYGYTF

v_gene: TRBV6-1
d_gene: -
abundance: -
j_gene: TRBJ1-1
CDR3nt: TGTGCCAGCAGTGAATTAGCGAACACTGAAGCTTTCTTT
CDR3aa: CASSELANTEAFF

v_gene: TRBV4-2
d_gene: -
abundance: once
j_gene: TRBJ1-6
CDR3nt: TGTGCCAGCAGCCAAGAGGAGGGGAGTAATTCACCCCTCCACTTT
CDR3aa: CASSQEEGSNSPLHF

v_gene: TRBV28
d_gene: -
abundance: -
j_gene: TRBJ2-7
CDR3nt: TGTGCCAGCAGTCCCCCCTCCGACAGCCCCTACGAGCAGTACTTC
CDR3aa: CASSPPSDSPYEQYF

v_gene: TRBV5-1
d_gene: TRBD1
abundance: -
j_gene: TRBJ2-7
CDR3nt: TGCGCCAGCTTTACAGGGGGCGCCCCCTACGAGCAGTACTTC
CDR3aa: CASFTGGAPYEQYF

v_gene: TRBV28
d_gene: -
abundance: -
j_gene: TRBJ1-2
CDR3nt: TGTGCCAGCACTCAGGGCTTAGCTAACTATGGCTACACCTTC
CDR3aa: CASTQGLANYGYTF

v_gene: TRBV6-5
d_gene: -
abundance: -
j_gene: TRBJ2-1
CDR3nt: TGTGCCAGCAGTTACACAGCAGGGATTAGATACAATGAGCAGTTCTTC
CDR3aa: CASSYTAGIRYNEQFF

v_gene: TRBV6-5
d_gene: -
abundance: -
j_gene: TRBJ1-4
CDR3nt: TGTGCCAGCGGCTCTTGGGGAGGGGGTGAAAAACTGTTTTTT
CDR3aa: CASGSWGGGEKLFF

v_gene: TRBV5-1
d_gene: TRBD2
abundance: once
j_gene: TRBJ2-7
CDR3nt: TGCGCCAGCAGCACGGCGGGAGGGGACTCCTACGAGCAGTACTTC
CDR3aa: CASSTAGGDSYEQYF

v_gene: TRBV2
d_gene: -
abundance: few
j_gene: TRBJ1-2
CDR3nt: TGTGCCAGCAGTGAAGACAGGGATGGCTACACCTTC
CDR3aa: CASSEDRDGYTF

v_gene: TRBV27
d_gene: TRBD2
abundance: -
j_gene: TRBJ2-7
CDR3nt: TGTGCCAGTACCGGGACTAGCGGGAGCTCCTACGAGCAGTACTTC
CDR3aa: CASTGTSGSSYEQYF

v_gene: TRBV2
d_gene: -
abundance: -
j_gene: TRBJ1-5
CDR3nt: TGTGCCAGCAGGGGCGAATCGAATCAGCCCCAGCATTTT
CDR3aa: CASRGESNQPQHF

v_gene: TRBV6-1
d_gene: -
abundance: few
j_gene: TRBJ1-3
CDR3nt: TGTGCCAGCAGTGAAGAAAGGAACAGGGCTGGAAACACCATATATTTT
CDR3aa: CASSEERNRAGNTIYF

v_gene: TRBV5-1
d_gene: TRBD1
abundance: -
j_gene: TRBJ1-5
CDR3nt: TGCGCCAGCAGCACAGGGGGTAGCAATCAGCCCCAGCATTTT
CDR3aa: CASSTGGSNQPQHF

v_gene: TRBV7-8
d_gene: -
abundance: -
j_gene: TRBJ1-3
CDR3nt: TGTGCCAGCAGCGCCAATCCCGGGGATGGAAACACCATATATTTT
CDR3aa: CASSANPGDGNTIYF

v_gene: TRBV2
d_gene: -
abundance: -
j_gene: TRBJ1-2
CDR3nt: TGTGCCAGCAGTGAAGGAGAGCGTCATGGCTACACCTTC
CDR3aa: CASSEGERHGYTF

v_gene: TRBV3-1/TRBV3-2
d_gene: -
abundance: -
j_gene: TRBJ1-2
CDR3nt: TGTGCCAGCAGCCAAGGGACATCTAACTATGGCTACACCTTC
CDR3aa: CASSQGTSNYGYTF

v_gene: TRBV3-1/TRBV3-2
d_gene: TRBD2
abundance: -
j_gene: TRBJ2-7
CDR3nt: TGTGCCAGCAGCCCCGTGGGGGGAGCGGGGGAGACCTACGAGCAGTACTTC
CDR3aa: CASSPVGGAGETYEQYF

v_gene: TRBV4-1
d_gene: TRBD2
abundance: -
j_gene: TRBJ2-6
CDR3nt: TGCGCCAGCAGCCCAGGTCCGGGACTAGCATTTACTGGGGCCAACGTCCTGACTTTC
CDR3aa: CASSPGPGLAFTGANVLTF

v_gene: TRBV2
d_gene: -
abundance: -
j_gene: TRBJ2-2
CDR3nt: TGTGCCAGCAGTGAAGGAGGCATCGGCACCGGGGAGCTGTTTTTT
CDR3aa: CASSEGGIGTGELFF

v_gene: TRBV5-1
d_gene: -
abundance: -
j_gene: TRBJ2-5
CDR3nt: TGCGCCAGCAGCTCGGAGGTTGGGCCGGGGGAGACCCAGTACTTC
CDR3aa: CASSSEVGPGETQYF

v_gene: TRBV4-1
d_gene: TRBD1
abundance: -
j_gene: TRBJ1-2
CDR3nt: TGCGCCAGCAGCCAGCAAGTCGGGGACAGGGGGCTTATATCCTATGGCTACACCTTC
CDR3aa: CASSQQVGDRGLISYGYTF

v_gene: TRBV7-9
d_gene: -
abundance: -
j_gene: TRBJ1-4
CDR3nt: TGTGCCAGCAGCTTTACGGGGGTCGGTGAAAAACTGTTTTTT
CDR3aa: CASSFTGVGEKLFF

v_gene: TRBV10-2
d_gene: TRBD1
abundance: -
j_gene: TRBJ2-2
CDR3nt: TGCGCCAGCAGTGATTTACTCGGACAGGGATCCACCGGGGAGCTGTTTTTT
CDR3aa: CASSDLLGQGSTGELFF

v_gene: TRBV29-1
d_gene: -
abundance: -
j_gene: TRBJ1-4
CDR3nt: TGCAGCGTTGACACGTCAGGGCGGGAAAAACTGTTTTTT
CDR3aa: CSVDTSGREKLFF

v_gene: TRBV2
d_gene: TRBD1
abundance: -
j_gene: TRBJ1-2
CDR3nt: TGTGCCAGCAGTGACTCTGGACAGGGGGTTTATGGCTACACCTTC
CDR3aa: CASSDSGQGVYGYTF

v_gene: TRBV27
d_gene: -
abundance: -
j_gene: TRBJ2-7
CDR3nt: TGTGCCAGCAGTCGAGGGGGGGGACTACTCGAGCAGTACTTC
CDR3aa: CASSRGGGLLEQYF

v_gene: TRBV28
d_gene: TRBD1
abundance: -
j_gene: TRBJ1-4
CDR3nt: TGTGCCAGCAAGGGGGCCTTTAATGAAAAACTGTTTTTT
CDR3aa: CASKGAFNEKLFF

v_gene: TRBV19
d_gene: TRBD1
abundance: -
j_gene: TRBJ1-5
CDR3nt: TGTGCCAGTAGCTTACAGGGGGCTAGAAGCAATCAGCCCCAGCATTTT
CDR3aa: CASSLQGARSNQPQHF

v_gene: TRBV5-1
d_gene: TRBD1
abundance: -
j_gene: TRBJ2-7
CDR3nt: TGCGCCAGCAGCCCCGGGACAGTAACAGGGGACGAGCAGTACTTC
CDR3aa: CASSPGTVTGDEQYF

v_gene: TRBV7-9
d_gene: -
abundance: -
j_gene: TRBJ1-1
CDR3nt: TGTGCCAGCAGCCTCCAGACAGCTGAAGCTTTCTTT
CDR3aa: CASSLQTAEAFF

v_gene: TRBV3-1/TRBV3-2
d_gene: -
abundance: -
j_gene: TRBJ2-7
CDR3nt: TGTGCCAGCAGCCCGCTCGGGAGCTCCTACGAGCAGTACTTC
CDR3aa: CASSPLGSSYEQYF

v_gene: TRBV5-1
d_gene: TRBD1
abundance: -
j_gene: TRBJ1-1
CDR3nt: TGCGCCAGCAGCTTGGGGCGGCAGGGGGGCACTGAAGCTTTCTTT
CDR3aa: CASSLGRQGGTEAFF

v_gene: TRBV10-2
d_gene: -
abundance: -
j_gene: TRBJ1-1
CDR3nt: TGCGCCAGCAGTGAGCAGGGACACCCGAACACTGAAGCTTTCTTT
CDR3aa: CASSEQGHPNTEAFF

v_gene: TRBV7-3
d_gene: -
abundance: -
j_gene: TRBJ2-1
CDR3nt: TGTGCCAGCAGCTTAAAAGTAACTACTAATGAGCAGTTCTTC
CDR3aa: CASSLKVTTNEQFF